This TCR beta chain was captured in a study of glioma-infiltrating T cells. Study-wide background: Presurgical dexamethasone in glioma patients lasted six or fewer days.

The iRepertoire nested amplicon-rescue multiplex PCR amplified TCR alpha and beta CDR3s from RNA. TCRdb fed the multiplex PCR reads into MiXCR, producing one record per CDR3 protein. The data hold 400,000 or so distinct CDR3 sequences, with roughly two fifths observed a single time. This sequence was found in a human donor with low-grade glioma or glioblastoma, undergoing nonglioma brain surgery, or in good health (not recorded which). The specimen sequenced was glioma tissue, nonneoplastic brain tissue, or PBMCs (not recorded which).

CDR3 sequence (DNA): TGTGCCAGTAGTATAGACGGGTACGGTGGGGGGAATGAGCAGTTCTTC. Amino acids: CASSIDGYGGGNEQFF. This rearrangement joins TRBV19 to TRBJ2-7, with a possible D match to TRBD2 (6 bases). The DNA end is more similar to TRBJ2-1, so the J call may be wrong. CDR3 length: 16 amino acids. Germline V lookup: CDR1 LNHDA, CDR2 SQIVND (reference sequence).